This T cell receptor (beta chain) was sequenced for a study of blood T cell repertoires in COVID-19. The sample holds one count of this clone. Trimming took 3 bases from V and 7 from J, leaving 15 bases between them. This CDR3 has 14 residues. Germline CDR1 is SEHNR and CDR2 is FQNEAQ (reference sequence). Profiled with immunoSEQ multiplex PCR; TCRdb holds only in-frame clones, not every one. Of some 230,000 clones in the sample, 85% to 90% were seen once. J is TRBJ1-2 and V is TRBV7-9; D remains ambiguous. The receptor's source is a woman between 18 and 29 years old in a cohort exposed to, infected with or recovered from COVID-19 (not recorded which). Input material: PBMCs or T cells enriched from blood (not recorded which). The CDR3 loop reads CASSFRGLPSGYTF. The CDR3, as DNA: TGTGCCAGCAGCTTCCGAGGACTCCCCTCTGGCTACACCTTC. Combining the CDR3 with reference TRBV7-9 and TRBJ1-2 gives the whole variable domain DTGVSQNPRHKITKRGQNVTFRCDPISEHNRLYWYRQTLGQGPEFLTYFQNEAQLEKSRLLSDRFSAERPKGSFSTLEIQRTEQGDSAMYLCASSFRGLPSGYTFGSGTRLTVV.